The 15 T cell receptor beta chains reported below all come from one sample, sequenced in a study of blood T cell repertoires in COVID-19. The data were produced by immunoSEQ multiplex PCR, yet TCRdb's version contains in-frame clones alone and is incomplete. The data hold about 310,000 clones, with around nine tenths observed a single time. Material for sequencing was peripheral blood. Every receptor here comes from a man between 70 and 80 years old with acute or convalescent COVID-19.

The CDR3 nucleotides read TGTGCCAGCAGCCAAGCTCATCAGGGGGGCTCCTACGAGCAGTACTTC. Amino acids: CASSQAHQGGSYEQYF. J is TRBJ2-7 and V is TRBV4-2, with D possibly matching TRBD1 (7 bases). V lost 1 base to trimming and J lost 0 bases, with 13 bases between them. Germline CDR1 LGHNA, CDR2 YNFKEQ. This CDR3 contains 16 residues.

This rearrangement joins TRBV6-1 to TRBJ2-3; D is unresolved. Germline V gene sequence: CDR1 MNHNS, CDR2 SASEGT. The CDR3 length is 14 residues. V shed 1 base and J shed 4 bases, with 9 bases lying between them. The CDR3 DNA reads TGTGCCAGCAGTGAAGTGGGCAGCCCAGATACGCAGTATTTT. Protein sequence: CASSEVGSPDTQYF.

The rearrangement links TRBV9 to TRBJ2-5, with TRBD2 matching over 7 bases. This CDR3 has 17 residues. Per the germline V gene, CDR1 is SGDLS and CDR2 is YYNGEE. The trim removed 0 bases at V and 2 bases at J, leaving 10 bases unmatched. For the CDR3, the DNA is TGTGCCAGCAGCGTAGATTTCCTAGCGGTGGGACAAGAGACCCAGTACTTC. Translated: CASSVDFLAVGQETQYF.

The chain combines TRBV4-3 with TRBJ2-7; tentatively, D is TRBD1 (5 bases). The CDR3 loop spans 15 amino acids. CDR1 is LGHNA, CDR2 YSLEER, per germline. Trimming left V 4 bases short and J 2 bases short, with 15 bases between. The CDR3 DNA reads as TGCGCCAGCAGCCTCCTGAGACAGCCCACCTACGAGCAGTACTTC. It specifies CASSLLRQPTYEQYF.

V and J are TRBV24-1 and TRBJ1-2; 7 bases are shared with TRBD1. In germline, CDR1 is KGHDR, CDR2 SFDVKD. J lost 4 bases, V lost 9 bases, and 7 bases had no gene match. The CDR3 covers 13 residues. DNA of the CDR3: TGTGCCACCTCTTCGGGACAGTTCTATGGCTACACCTTC. It translates to CATSSGQFYGYTF.

This clone was observed once. The chain employs TRBV10-3 and TRBJ1-5; 10 bases agree with TRBD1. The CDR3 covers 17 residues. The germline V gene has CDR1 ENHRY and CDR2 SYGVKD. The junction had 4 bases not matched to a gene; V was cut back by 0 bases and J by 2 bases. In DNA, the CDR3 is TGTGCCATCAGTGAGTCGTATGGGACAGGGGGCAATCAGCCCCAGCATTTT. Its translation is CAISESYGTGGNQPQHF.

This chain joins TRBV7-2 and TRBJ2-2; D is possibly TRBD1 (6 bases). Trimming left V 6 bases short and J 0 bases short, with 17 bases between. Germline V gene sequence: CDR1 SGHTA, CDR2 FQGNSA. This CDR3 has 17 residues. The CDR3 loop reads CASRKPETGSNTGELFF. CDR3 nucleotides: TGTGCCAGCAGAAAACCAGAGACAGGCTCGAACACCGGGGAGCTGTTTTTT. The full variable domain, rest sourced from reference TRBV7-2 and TRBJ2-2, is GAGVSQSPSNKVTEKGKDVELRCDPISGHTALYWYRQSLGQGLEFLIYFQGNSAPDKSGLPSDRFSAERTGGSVSTLTIQRTQQEDSAVYLCASRKPETGSNTGELFFGEGSRLTVL.

This clone was seen more than once but under ten times. This chain connects TRBV28 to TRBJ2-7; 12 nucleotides match TRBD2. V trimming: 6 bases; J trimming: 0 bases; junction bases outside the gene matches: 6. Germline CDR1 and CDR2: MDHEN and SYDVKM. This CDR3 is 16 amino acids long. CDR3 sequence (DNA): TGTGCCAGCAGACTAGCGGGAGGAGGGAGCTCCTACGAGCAGTACTTC. Protein product: CASRLAGGGSSYEQYF.

The genes are TRBV9 and TRBJ2-2, with 7 bases identical to TRBD2. The CDR3 has 19 amino acids. With V trimmed by 3 bases and J by 0 bases, 14 bases remained unmatched. In germline, CDR1 is SGDLS, CDR2 YYNGEE. CDR3 loop: CASSEAGLPIDANTGELFF. For the CDR3, the DNA is TGTGCCAGCAGCGAAGCGGGACTACCTATAGACGCGAACACCGGGGAGCTGTTTTTT.

The chain joins TRBV5-1 to TRBJ2-3, with a possible D match to TRBD1 (6 bases). The CDR3 totals 14 residues. Germline V lookup: CDR1 SGHRS, CDR2 YFSETQ. V dropped 4 bases and J dropped 6 bases, with 15 bases sitting between them. CDR3 DNA sequence: TGCGCCAGCAGCGCCCAGGGGACGGGGGATACGCAGTATTTT. As protein: CASSAQGTGDTQYF.

This clone was counted a single time. The chain combines TRBV3-1 (or the pseudogene TRBV3-2) with TRBJ1-4; 10 bases are shared with TRBD1. The V gene's germline CDR1 is LGHDT and CDR2 YNNKEL (reference sequence). The V and J ends lost 4 bases and 4 bases, in that order; junction bases with no gene match: 6. The CDR3 has 16 residues. This CDR3 reads CASSPRTGGYNEKLFF. The DNA for the CDR3 is TGTGCCAGCAGCCCCCGGACAGGGGGTTATAATGAAAAACTGTTTTTT.

The chain links TRBV2 to TRBJ2-5; no clear D gene. The V gene's germline CDR1 is SNHLY and CDR2 FYNNEI. The ends were cut back, 6 bases at V and 5 bases at J, with 16 bases in the middle. This CDR3 has 14 residues. The CDR3 reads CASSLSFLVETQYF. The CDR3, as DNA: TGTGCCAGCAGCCTGAGCTTCCTAGTTGAGACCCAGTACTTC.

The chain couples TRBV11-2 to TRBJ2-3; 8 positions agree with TRBD2. Germline-derived CDR1 and CDR2 are SGHAT and FQNNGV. V was clipped by 8 bases and J by 5 bases; unmatched bases: 6. The length of the CDR3 is 13 residues. CDR3 in DNA: TGTGCCAGCTCCGGGAGGGGTGGAGATACGCAGTATTTT. Translating gives CASSGRGGDTQYF.

This chain joins TRBV4-3 and TRBJ2-5; D might be TRBD1 (5 bases). CDR3 length: 17 amino acids. From germline, CDR1 is LGHNA and CDR2 YSLEER. V lost 0 bases and J 2 bases, leaving 16 bases between the germline ends. As DNA, the CDR3 is TGCGCCAGCAGCCAAGATCCAGGACGGTCAGGGCAAGAGACCCAGTACTTC. Translation: CASSQDPGRSGQETQYF.

The chain uses TRBV27 and TRBJ2-1; D is possibly TRBD2 (6 bases). The CDR3 totals 16 residues. Germline CDR1 is MNHEY and CDR2 is SMNVEV (reference sequence). Trimming removed 1 base from V and 0 bases from J, with 10 bases in between. DNA of the CDR3: TGTGCCAGCAGTTTATGGGGGGACCACTCCTACAATGAGCAGTTCTTC. Translation gives CASSLWGDHSYNEQFF.